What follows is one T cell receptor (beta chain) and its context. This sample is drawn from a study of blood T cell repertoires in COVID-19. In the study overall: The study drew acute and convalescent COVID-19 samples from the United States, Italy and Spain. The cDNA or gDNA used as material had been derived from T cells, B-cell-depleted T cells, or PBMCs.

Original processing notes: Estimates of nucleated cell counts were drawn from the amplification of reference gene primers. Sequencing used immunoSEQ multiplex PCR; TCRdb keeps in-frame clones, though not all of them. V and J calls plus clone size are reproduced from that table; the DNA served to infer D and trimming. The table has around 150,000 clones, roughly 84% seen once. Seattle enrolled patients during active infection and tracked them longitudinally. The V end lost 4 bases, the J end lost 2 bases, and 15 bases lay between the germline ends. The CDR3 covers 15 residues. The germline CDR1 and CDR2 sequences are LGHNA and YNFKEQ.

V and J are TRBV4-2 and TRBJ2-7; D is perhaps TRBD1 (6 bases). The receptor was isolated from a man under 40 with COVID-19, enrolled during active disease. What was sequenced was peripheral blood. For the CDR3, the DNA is TGTGCCAGCAGCCCGACTCAACAGGGCGCCTACGAGCAGTACTTC. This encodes CASSPTQQGAYEQYF.